In this sample, the clone carrying this TCR beta chain turned up once. Its antigen is still unknown. These data belong to a study of T cells in localized non-small cell lung cancer. CDR1 and CDR2 from the germline V gene are MNHEY and SMNVEV (reference sequence). This CDR3 region has 15 residues. V was clipped by 8 bases and J by 7 bases; unmatched bases: 8. This table comes from immunoSEQ multiplex PCR, and its TCRdb copy is limited to in-frame clones, with some not included. The sample yields approximately 61,000 clones, 86% seen once. General observations from the study: A median of around 60 clones ranked among the top 100 in tumor appeared in adjacent lung. Among blood samples, higher T cell density accompanied longer overall survival. Since sequencing was restricted to only one region of the tumor, intratumor heterogeneity remains a possibility.

J is TRBJ1-6 and V is TRBV27, with 10 nucleotides matching TRBD1. The TCR comes from a woman aged 35 to 75 with stage I lung adenocarcinoma. Sequences were derived from peripheral blood, sampled before any cancer treatment. CDR3 loop: CASLTRQGANSPLHF. The CDR3 nucleotides read TGTGCCAGCCTAACCCGACAGGGGGCGAATTCACCCCTCCACTTT.